A selection of T cell receptor beta chains follows, all from one sample in a study of T cell responses to AZD1222 COVID-19 vaccine. Produced via immunoSEQ multiplex PCR; TCRdb's table is partial and in-frame only. The profile shows 150,000 to 250,000 clones, approximately 93% of them singletons. The sequencing here drew on peripheral blood, taken 28 days after the second AZD1222 dose. The receptors were gathered from an adult who received the AZD1222 COVID-19 vaccine. Both conserved end residues are part of each CDR3. Each record gives: D gene, clone size, J gene, V gene, CDR3 protein, CDR3 DNA. D genes are given only for firm matches. Clone size is shown for a subset of rows, as once, few, many or a class of expanded clone.

d_gene: .
abundance: .
j_gene: TRBJ2-7
v_gene: TRBV6-5
CDR3aa: CASSVGISYEQYF
CDR3nt: TGTGCCAGCTCCGTAGGTATATCCTACGAGCAGTACTTC

d_gene: .
abundance: .
j_gene: TRBJ2-2
v_gene: TRBV28
CDR3aa: CASSLWPGASTGELFF
CDR3nt: TGTGCCAGCAGTTTATGGCCGGGGGCCAGCACCGGGGAGCTGTTTTTT

d_gene: .
abundance: .
j_gene: TRBJ1-3
v_gene: TRBV5-1
CDR3aa: CASSLAGAGNTIYF
CDR3nt: TGCGCCAGCAGCTTGGCAGGGGCTGGAAACACCATATATTTT

d_gene: TRBD1
abundance: .
j_gene: TRBJ1-6
v_gene: TRBV6-5
CDR3aa: CASSYSEGARSPLHF
CDR3nt: TGTGCCAGCAGTTACTCCGAGGGGGCTCGTTCACCCCTCCACTTT

d_gene: TRBD1
abundance: .
j_gene: TRBJ1-4
v_gene: TRBV28
CDR3aa: CASSSPGRGDEKLFF
CDR3nt: TGTGCCAGCAGCTCCCCCGGCAGGGGGGATGAAAAACTGTTTTTT

d_gene: TRBD2
abundance: .
j_gene: TRBJ2-7
v_gene: TRBV19
CDR3aa: CASSNQRGIYEQYF
CDR3nt: TGTGCCAGTAGTAACCAGCGGGGGATCTACGAGCAGTACTTC

d_gene: .
abundance: .
j_gene: TRBJ2-7
v_gene: TRBV5-1
CDR3aa: CASRPGSSYEQYF
CDR3nt: TGCGCCAGCAGACCAGGGAGCTCCTACGAGCAGTACTTC

d_gene: .
abundance: .
j_gene: TRBJ1-2
v_gene: TRBV19
CDR3aa: CASSMIWTRHEGYTF
CDR3nt: TGTGCCAGTAGTATGATTTGGACCCGTCATGAAGGCTACACCTTC

d_gene: TRBD1
abundance: .
j_gene: TRBJ1-3
v_gene: TRBV3-1/TRBV3-2
CDR3aa: CASSPRPGTGTEGNTIYF
CDR3nt: TGTGCCAGCAGCCCTCGTCCCGGGACAGGGACGGAAGGAAACACCATATATTTT

d_gene: .
abundance: .
j_gene: TRBJ2-7
v_gene: TRBV5-1
CDR3aa: CASSFTQGYEQYF
CDR3nt: TGCGCCAGCAGCTTTACCCAGGGCTACGAGCAGTACTTC

d_gene: .
abundance: .
j_gene: TRBJ2-7
v_gene: TRBV4-1
CDR3aa: CASSQDRFWSEQYF
CDR3nt: TGCGCCAGCAGCCAAGATCGGTTTTGGAGCGAGCAGTACTTC

d_gene: TRBD2
abundance: few
j_gene: TRBJ2-1
v_gene: TRBV5-1
CDR3aa: CASSLSGSYNEQFF
CDR3nt: TGCGCCAGCAGCTTGAGCGGGAGCTACAATGAGCAGTTCTTC

d_gene: .
abundance: once
j_gene: TRBJ2-7
v_gene: TRBV24-1
CDR3aa: CATSASDRAYEQYF
CDR3nt: TGTGCCACCAGTGCCTCGGACCGAGCCTACGAGCAGTACTTC

d_gene: .
abundance: .
j_gene: TRBJ2-3
v_gene: TRBV6-5
CDR3aa: CASTLTDTDTQYF
CDR3nt: TGTGCCAGCACACTTACTGACACAGATACGCAGTATTTT

d_gene: TRBD1
abundance: .
j_gene: TRBJ1-2
v_gene: TRBV27
CDR3aa: CASSTTGQLYGYTF
CDR3nt: TGTGCCAGCAGTACGACGGGACAGCTCTATGGCTACACCTTC

d_gene: .
abundance: .
j_gene: TRBJ1-6
v_gene: TRBV25-1
CDR3aa: CASRKEGKDNSPLHF
CDR3nt: TGTGCCAGCAGAAAGGAGGGCAAGGATAATTCACCCCTCCACTTT

d_gene: TRBD2
abundance: .
j_gene: TRBJ2-5
v_gene: TRBV11-2
CDR3aa: CASSLVSGRGETQYF
CDR3nt: TGTGCCAGCAGCTTAGTCAGCGGGAGGGGAGAGACCCAGTACTTC

d_gene: .
abundance: once
j_gene: TRBJ2-1
v_gene: TRBV2
CDR3aa: CASSEFDNEQFF
CDR3nt: TGTGCCAGCAGTGAGTTCGACAATGAGCAGTTCTTC

d_gene: .
abundance: once
j_gene: TRBJ2-4
v_gene: TRBV4-2
CDR3aa: CASSQDRTKNIQYF
CDR3nt: TGTGCCAGCAGCCAAGATAGGACCAAAAACATTCAGTACTTC

d_gene: .
abundance: .
j_gene: TRBJ1-1
v_gene: TRBV5-3
CDR3aa: CARSFDSGSTEAFF
CDR3nt: TGTGCCAGAAGCTTCGACAGTGGGAGCACTGAAGCTTTCTTT

d_gene: TRBD1
abundance: .
j_gene: TRBJ2-5
v_gene: TRBV19
CDR3aa: CASSKTGGVETQYF
CDR3nt: TGTGCCAGCAGCAAAACAGGGGGCGTAGAGACCCAGTACTTC

d_gene: TRBD2
abundance: .
j_gene: TRBJ2-3
v_gene: TRBV6-5
CDR3aa: CASTQSGSRTDTQYF
CDR3nt: TGTGCCAGCACCCAGAGCGGGAGTAGGACAGATACGCAGTATTTT

d_gene: .
abundance: .
j_gene: TRBJ1-4
v_gene: TRBV6-5
CDR3aa: CASSRGWTNEKLFF
CDR3nt: TGTGCCAGCAGTAGGGGGTGGACTAATGAAAAACTGTTTTTT

d_gene: .
abundance: .
j_gene: TRBJ2-4
v_gene: TRBV13
CDR3aa: CASSFGPGQQTKNIQYF
CDR3nt: .

d_gene: .
abundance: .
j_gene: TRBJ1-2
v_gene: TRBV19
CDR3aa: CASSGPRVAWGDPNYGYTF
CDR3nt: TGTGCCAGTAGTGGCCCCAGGGTAGCCTGGGGAGATCCTAACTATGGCTACACCTTC

d_gene: TRBD2
abundance: .
j_gene: TRBJ2-5
v_gene: TRBV7-2
CDR3aa: CASSSRLADSQETQYF
CDR3nt: TGTGCCAGCAGCTCCAGACTAGCGGATTCTCAAGAGACCCAGTACTTC